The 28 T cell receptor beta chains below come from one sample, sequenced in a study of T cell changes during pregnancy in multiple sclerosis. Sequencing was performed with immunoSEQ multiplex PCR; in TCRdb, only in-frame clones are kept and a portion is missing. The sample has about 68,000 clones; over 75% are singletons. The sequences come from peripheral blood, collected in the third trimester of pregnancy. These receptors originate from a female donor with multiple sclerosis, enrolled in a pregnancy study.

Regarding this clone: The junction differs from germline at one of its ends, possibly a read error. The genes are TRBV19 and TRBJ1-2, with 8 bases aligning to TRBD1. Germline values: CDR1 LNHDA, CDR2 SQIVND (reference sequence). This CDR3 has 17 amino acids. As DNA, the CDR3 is TGTGCCAGTAGTATTATGGGACAGGACCGTAATAACCATGGCTACACCTTC. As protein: CASSIMGQDRNNHGYTF.

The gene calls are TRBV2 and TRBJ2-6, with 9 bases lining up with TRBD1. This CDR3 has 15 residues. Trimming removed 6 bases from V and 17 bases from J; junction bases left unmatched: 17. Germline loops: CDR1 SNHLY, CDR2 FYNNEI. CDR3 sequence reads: CASSGTSGTGIVLTF. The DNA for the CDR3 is TGTGCCAGCAGCGGTACAAGCGGGACAGGGATAGTCTTGACTTTC.

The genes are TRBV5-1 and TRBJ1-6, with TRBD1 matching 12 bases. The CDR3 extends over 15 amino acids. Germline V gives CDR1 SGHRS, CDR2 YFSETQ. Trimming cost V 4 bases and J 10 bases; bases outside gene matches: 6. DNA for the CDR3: TGCGCCAGCAGCGGACGGGACAGGGGGCAATCACCCCTCCACTTT. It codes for CASSGRDRGQSPLHF.

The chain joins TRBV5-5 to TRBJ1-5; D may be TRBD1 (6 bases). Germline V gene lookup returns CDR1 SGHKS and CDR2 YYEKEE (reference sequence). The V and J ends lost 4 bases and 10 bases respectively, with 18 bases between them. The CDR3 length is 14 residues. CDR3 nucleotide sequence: TGTGCCAGCAGCGGGGGCCTAGTTGCCAGCCCCCAGCATTTT. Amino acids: CASSGGLVASPQHF. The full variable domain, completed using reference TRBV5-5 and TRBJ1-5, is DAGVTQSPTHLIKTRGQQVTLRCSPISGHKSVSWYQQVLGQGPQFIFQYYEKEERGRGNFPDRFSARQFPNYSSELNVNALLLGDSALYLCASSGGLVASPQHFGDGTRLSIL.

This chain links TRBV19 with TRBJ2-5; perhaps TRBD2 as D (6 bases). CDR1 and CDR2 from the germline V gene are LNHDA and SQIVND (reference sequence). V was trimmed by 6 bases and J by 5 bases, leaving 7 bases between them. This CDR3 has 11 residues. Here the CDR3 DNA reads TGTGCCAGTAGCGGGAGCGAGACCCAGTACTTC. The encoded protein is CASSGSETQYF.

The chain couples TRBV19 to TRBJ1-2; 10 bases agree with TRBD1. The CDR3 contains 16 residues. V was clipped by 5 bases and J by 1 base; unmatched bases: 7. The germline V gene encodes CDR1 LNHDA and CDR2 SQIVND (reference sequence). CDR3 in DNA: TGTGCCAGTAGTCCGGGACAGGGGTATCTTAACTATGGCTACACCTTC. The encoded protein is CASSPGQGYLNYGYTF.

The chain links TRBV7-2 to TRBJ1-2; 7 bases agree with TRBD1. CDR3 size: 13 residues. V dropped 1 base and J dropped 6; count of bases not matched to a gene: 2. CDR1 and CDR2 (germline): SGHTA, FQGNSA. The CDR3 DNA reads TGTGCCAGCAGCTTAGGGGGACAGAATGGCTACACCTTC. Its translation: CASSLGGQNGYTF.

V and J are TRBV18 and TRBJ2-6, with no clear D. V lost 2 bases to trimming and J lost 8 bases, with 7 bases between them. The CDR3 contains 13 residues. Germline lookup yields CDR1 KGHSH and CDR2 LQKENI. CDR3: CASSPSTPNVLTF. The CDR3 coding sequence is TGTGCCAGCTCACCAAGCACGCCCAACGTCCTGACTTTC. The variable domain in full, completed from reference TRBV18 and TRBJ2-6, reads NAGVMQNPRHLVRRRGQEARLRCSPMKGHSHVYWYRQLPEEGLKFMVYLQKENIIDESGMPKERFSAEFPKEGPSILRIQQVVRGDSAAYFCASSPSTPNVLTFGAGSRLTVL.

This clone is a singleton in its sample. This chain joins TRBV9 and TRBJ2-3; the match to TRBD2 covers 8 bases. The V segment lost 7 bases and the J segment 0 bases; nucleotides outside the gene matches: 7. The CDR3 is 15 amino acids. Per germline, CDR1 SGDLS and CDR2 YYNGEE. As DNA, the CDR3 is TGTGCCAGCGGAGCGGGGGACCTCAGCACAGATACGCAGTATTTT. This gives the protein CASGAGDLSTDTQYF.

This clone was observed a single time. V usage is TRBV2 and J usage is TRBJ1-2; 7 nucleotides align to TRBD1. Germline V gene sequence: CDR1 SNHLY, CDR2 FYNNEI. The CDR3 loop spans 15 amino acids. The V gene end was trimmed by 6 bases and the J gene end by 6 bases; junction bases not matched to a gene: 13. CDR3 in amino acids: CASSETPGTDHGYTF. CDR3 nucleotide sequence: TGTGCCAGCAGCGAAACACCCGGGACAGACCATGGCTACACCTTC. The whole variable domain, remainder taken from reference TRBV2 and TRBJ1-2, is EPEVTQTPSHQVTQMGQEVILRCVPISNHLYFYWYRQILGQKVEFLVSFYNNEISEKSEIFDDQFSVERPDGSNFTLKIRSTKLEDSAMYFCASSETPGTDHGYTFGSGTRLTVV.

The CDR3 is CASSIPGTPSSGNTIYF. The CDR3 DNA follows: TGTGCCAGTAGTATCCCCGGGACACCAAGCTCTGGAAACACCATATATTTT. The V and J genes are TRBV19 and TRBJ1-3; a weak D match, TRBD1 (6 bases). The V gene's germline CDR1 is LNHDA and CDR2 SQIVND (reference sequence). The CDR3 spans 17 residues. Trimming pared 3 bases from V and 0 bases from J, leaving 15 bases between.

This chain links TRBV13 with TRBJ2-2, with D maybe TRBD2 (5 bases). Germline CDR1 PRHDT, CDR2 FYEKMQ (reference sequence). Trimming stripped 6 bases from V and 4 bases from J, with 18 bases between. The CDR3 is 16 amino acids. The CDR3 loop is CASSSEGRALTGELFF. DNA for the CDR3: TGTGCCAGCAGTTCAGAAGGGCGGGCGCTCACCGGGGAGCTGTTTTTT.

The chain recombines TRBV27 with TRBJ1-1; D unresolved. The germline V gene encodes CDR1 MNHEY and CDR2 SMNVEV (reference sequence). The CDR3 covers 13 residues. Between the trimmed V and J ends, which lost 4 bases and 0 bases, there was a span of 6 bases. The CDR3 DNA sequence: TGTGCCAGCAGTTACCAGATGAACACTGAAGCTTTCTTT. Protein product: CASSYQMNTEAFF.

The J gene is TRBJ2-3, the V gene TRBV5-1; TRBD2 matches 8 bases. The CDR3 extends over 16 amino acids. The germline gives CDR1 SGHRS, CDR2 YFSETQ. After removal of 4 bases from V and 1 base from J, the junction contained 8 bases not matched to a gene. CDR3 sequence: CASSPGLAQGTDTQYF. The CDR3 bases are TGCGCCAGCAGCCCCGGACTAGCTCAGGGCACAGATACGCAGTATTTT.

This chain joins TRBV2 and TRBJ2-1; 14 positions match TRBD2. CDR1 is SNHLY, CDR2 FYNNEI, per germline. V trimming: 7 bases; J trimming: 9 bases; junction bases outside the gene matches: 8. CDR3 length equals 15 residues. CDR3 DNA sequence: TGTGCCAGCACCGTGGGACTAGCGGGAGTACGTGAGCAGTTCTTC. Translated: CASTVGLAGVREQFF.

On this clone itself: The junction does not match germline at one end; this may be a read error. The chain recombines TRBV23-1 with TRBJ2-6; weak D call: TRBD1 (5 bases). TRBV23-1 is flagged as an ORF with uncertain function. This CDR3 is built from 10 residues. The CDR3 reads CASTTASGIF. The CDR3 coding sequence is TGCGCCAGCACCACAGCTTCAGGGATTTTC.

The CDR3 DNA sequence: TGTGCCAGCAGTGACAGGGCCCCCTACAATGAGCAGTTCTTC. This codes for CASSDRAPYNEQFF. The rearrangement uses TRBV6-6 and TRBJ2-1; 7 nucleotides align to TRBD1. This CDR3 has 14 residues. CDR1 MNHNY and CDR2 SVGAGI come from the germline V gene (reference sequence). The J segment lost 2 bases and the V segment lost 5 bases, leaving 3 bases of the junction unmatched.

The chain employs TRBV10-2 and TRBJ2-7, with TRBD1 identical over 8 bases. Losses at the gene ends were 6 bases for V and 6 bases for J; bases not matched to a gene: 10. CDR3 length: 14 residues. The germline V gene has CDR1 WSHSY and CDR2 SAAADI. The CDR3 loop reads CASRPDRGTGEQYF. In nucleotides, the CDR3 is TGCGCCAGCAGGCCAGACAGGGGAACGGGCGAGCAGTACTTC.

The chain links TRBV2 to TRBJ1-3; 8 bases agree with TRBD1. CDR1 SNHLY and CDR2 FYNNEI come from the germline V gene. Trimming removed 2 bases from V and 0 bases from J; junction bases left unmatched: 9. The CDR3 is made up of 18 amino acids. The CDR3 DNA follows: TGTGCCAGCAGTGAATTTGGGACAGGTGGGACCTCTGGAAACACCATATATTTT. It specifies CASSEFGTGGTSGNTIYF.

This CDR3 reads CASSSRAGSSYNEQFF. In DNA, the CDR3 is TGTGCCAGCAGCTCACGAGCGGGGTCCTCCTACAATGAGCAGTTCTTC. The genes are TRBV7-3 and TRBJ2-1; 7 bases are shared with TRBD2. Per germline, CDR1 SGHTA and CDR2 FQGTGA. J gave up 0 bases and V 4 bases, and 6 bases lay outside the gene matches. CDR3 length: 16 residues.

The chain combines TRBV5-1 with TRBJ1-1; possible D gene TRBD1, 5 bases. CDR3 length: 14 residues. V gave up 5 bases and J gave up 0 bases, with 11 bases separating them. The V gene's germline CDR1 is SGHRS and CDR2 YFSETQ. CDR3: CASSNQGMNTEAFF. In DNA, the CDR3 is TGCGCCAGCAGTAATCAGGGAATGAACACTGAAGCTTTCTTT.

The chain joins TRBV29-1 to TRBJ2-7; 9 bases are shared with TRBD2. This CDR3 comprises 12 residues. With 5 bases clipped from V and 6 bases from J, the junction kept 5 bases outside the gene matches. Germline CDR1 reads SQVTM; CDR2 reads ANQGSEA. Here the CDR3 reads CSVFVAGVEQYF. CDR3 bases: TGCAGCGTTTTTGTAGCGGGGGTCGAGCAGTACTTC.

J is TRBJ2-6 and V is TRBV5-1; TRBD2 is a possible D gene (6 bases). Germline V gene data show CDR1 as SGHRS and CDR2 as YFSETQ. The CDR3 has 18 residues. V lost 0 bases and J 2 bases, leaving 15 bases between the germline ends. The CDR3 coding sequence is TGCGCCAGCAGCTTGGTTTCGGGGGATCCTGCTGGGGCCAACGTCCTGACTTTC. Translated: CASSLVSGDPAGANVLTF.

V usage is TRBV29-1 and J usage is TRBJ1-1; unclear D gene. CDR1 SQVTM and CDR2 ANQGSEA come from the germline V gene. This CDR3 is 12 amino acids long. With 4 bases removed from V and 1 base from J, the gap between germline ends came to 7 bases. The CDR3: CSVARGNTEAFF. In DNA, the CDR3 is TGCAGCGTTGCCCGGGGGAACACTGAAGCTTTCTTT. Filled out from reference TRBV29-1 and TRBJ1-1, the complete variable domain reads SAVISQKPSRDICQRGTSLTIQCQVDSQVTMMFWYRQQPGQSLTLIATANQGSEATYESGFVIDKFPISRPNLTFSTLTVSNMSPEDSSIYLCSVARGNTEAFFGQGTRLTVV.

The CDR3 DNA follows: TGTGCCAGCAGTCCTCGAGCCCATGGCTACACCTTC. Amino acids: CASSPRAHGYTF. This chain connects TRBV6-5 to TRBJ1-2; no clear D. V was shortened by 5 bases and J by 6 bases, with 10 bases between the two germline ends. Germline V gene sequence: CDR1 MNHEY, CDR2 SVGAGI. There are 12 residues in the CDR3.

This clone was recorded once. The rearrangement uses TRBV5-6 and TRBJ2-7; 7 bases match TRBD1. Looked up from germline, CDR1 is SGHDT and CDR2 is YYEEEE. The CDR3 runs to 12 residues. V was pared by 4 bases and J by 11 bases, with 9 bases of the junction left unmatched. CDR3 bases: TGTGCCAGCAGCCGAGACAGGGTCTGGGAGTACTTC. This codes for CASSRDRVWEYF.

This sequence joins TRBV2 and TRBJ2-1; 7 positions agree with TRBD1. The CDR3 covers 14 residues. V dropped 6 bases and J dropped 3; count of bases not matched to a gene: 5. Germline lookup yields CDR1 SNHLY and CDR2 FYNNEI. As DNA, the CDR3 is TGTGCCAGCAGGGCAGGGGGTAGCTACAATGAGCAGTTCTTC. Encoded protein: CASRAGGSYNEQFF.

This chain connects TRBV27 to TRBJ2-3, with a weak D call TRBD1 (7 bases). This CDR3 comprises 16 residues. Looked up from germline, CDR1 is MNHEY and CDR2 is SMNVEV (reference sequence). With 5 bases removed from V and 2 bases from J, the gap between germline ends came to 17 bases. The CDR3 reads CASSAGTDPTTDTQYF. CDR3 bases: TGTGCCAGCAGTGCGGGGACAGATCCTACCACAGATACGCAGTATTTT.